Sequencing of this TCR beta chain was carried out in a study of T cell changes during pregnancy in multiple sclerosis. Clones were read by immunoSEQ multiplex PCR, and TCRdb kept only the in-frame ones, dropping some. The data show roughly 20,000 clones, roughly nine tenths seen once. The trim removed 4 bases at V and 2 bases at J, leaving 8 bases unmatched. CDR1 and CDR2 (germline): MRHNA, SNTAGT. The CDR3 is made up of 16 amino acids. Sample: CD8+ T cells from peripheral blood mononuclear cells, taken in the second trimester of pregnancy. The chain combines TRBV6-4 with TRBJ2-3, with 8 nucleotides matching TRBD2. This clonotype was obtained from a female donor in good health, enrolled as a control in a pregnancy study. The CDR3: CASSVDTSGATDTQYF. The CDR3 bases are TGTGCCAGCAGTGTAGATACTAGCGGAGCCACAGATACGCAGTATTTT.